A selection of T cell receptor beta chains follows, all from one sample in a study of control samples from healthy donors and cancer patients. Sequenced by immunoSEQ multiplex PCR; TCRdb stores in-frame clones only, minus some. The table lists 80,000 or so clones, 94% of them singletons. Sequenced: blood. The receptors originated from a woman aged 40 to 50 in good health. The CDR3 runs from the conserved cysteine through the conserved F or W. D genes are given only for firm matches.

V: TRBV3-1/TRBV3-2
D: TRBD2
J: TRBJ2-5
CDR3: CASSQGAGGRETQYF
DNA: TGTGCCAGCAGCCAGGGCGCGGGAGGGAGGGAGACCCAGTACTTC

V: TRBV3-1/TRBV3-2
D: NA
J: TRBJ1-5
CDR3: CASSQDLNFQPQHF
DNA: TGTGCCAGCAGCCAAGATCTGAATTTCCAGCCCCAGCATTTT

V: TRBV13
D: NA
J: TRBJ2-3
CDR3: CASTLTSTDTQYF
DNA: TGTGCCAGCACCTTGACCAGCACAGATACGCAGTATTTT

V: TRBV14
D: NA
J: TRBJ2-5
CDR3: CASSQNSQETQYF
DNA: TGTGCCAGCAGCCAGAACAGCCAAGAGACCCAGTACTTC

V: TRBV5-1
D: NA
J: TRBJ1-4
CDR3: CARGGHGREKLFF
DNA: TGCGCCAGGGGAGGCCACGGCCGGGAAAAACTGTTTTTT

V: TRBV12-3/TRBV12-4
D: NA
J: TRBJ1-3
CDR3: CASSLVGGDTIYF
DNA: TGTGCCAGCAGTTTAGTGGGTGGGGACACCATATATTTT

V: TRBV11-3
D: NA
J: TRBJ2-7
CDR3: CASSLQGGESYEQYF
DNA: TGTGCCAGCAGCTTGCAGGGGGGGGAATCCTACGAGCAGTACTTC

V: TRBV3-1/TRBV3-2
D: NA
J: TRBJ2-7
CDR3: CASSRLVGQPQYF
DNA: TGTGCCAGCAGCCGACTAGTGGGACAGCCACAGTACTTC

V: TRBV5-1
D: NA
J: TRBJ1-1
CDR3: CASSLRGQNTEAFF
DNA: TGCGCCAGCAGCCTCCGGGGTCAGAACACTGAAGCTTTCTTT

V: TRBV5-4
D: NA
J: TRBJ2-5
CDR3: CASSFRRGRGEETQYF
DNA: TGTGCCAGCAGCTTTAGGAGGGGGAGAGGGGAGGAGACCCAGTACTTC

V: TRBV13
D: NA
J: TRBJ1-3
CDR3: CASSPFDSGAGNTIYF
DNA: TGTGCCAGCAGTCCCTTCGACAGCGGTGCTGGAAACACCATATATTTT